The subject of this entry is one T cell receptor (beta chain). This clone appeared a few times. The antigen this receptor binds is unknown. For this receptor, the gene names and germline sequences are taken from the mouse. The read finishes 4 residues shy of the CDR3 end, and the germline J gene is used to complete it. The CDR3 sequence holds 15 residues, the cysteine and phenylalanine included. The CDR3 was read in part: 33 bases, with the frame set at base 1. Trimming accounts for 4 bases at V and 0 bases at J, while the number of junction bases matched to no gene is 3. CDR1 and CDR2, looked up from the germline V gene (reference sequence), are LGHNA and YNLKQL. This specimen belongs to a study of CD8+ T cells in alopecia areata listed by TCRdb under 2018. About the study as a whole: Skin from C3H/HeJ donors aged about 6-13 months with spontaneous alopecia was grafted onto female C3H/HeJ recipients aged 7-10 weeks. On the human side, TCRbeta sequencing was run on scalp tissue and on sorted CD4+ and CD8+ peripheral blood T cells from healthy controls and from alopecia areata patients with either patchy or totalis/universalis disease. Scalp clonality was compared among normal scalp (n=4), patchy alopecia areata scalp (n=8), and alopecia totalis/universalis scalp (n=8). Amplification of TCRbeta CDR3 regions was done by immunoSEQ multiplex PCR using 35 Vbeta forward primers and 13 Jbeta reverse primers. In both human patients and the C3H/HeJ mouse model, the study applied high-throughput TCRbeta sequencing to look at T cell clonal expansion in alopecia areata. The RNA source kit depended on sample type: the PAXgene miRNA kit for fixed scalp, the miRNeasy kit for PBMCs, and the RNeasy kit for mouse skin.

The library was made by the immunoSEQ multiplex PCR assay. For TCR sequencing, RNA was extracted from every sample and reverse transcribed into cDNA to serve as template. SuperScript III was used for first-strand cDNA synthesis, primed with a 2:1 mix of oligo-dT and random hexamers. A synthetic immune receptor repertoire was used to gauge amplification bias, and whatever bias remained was removed computationally. Libraries were sequenced on Illumina HiSeq with 60 bp reads covering the CDR3, read from J toward V. On the authors' methods: Raw reads were preprocessed to remove errors, and CDR3 was defined according to IMGT conventions as the region from the conserved cysteine to phenylalanine. To get clonality, Shannon entropy was normalized by log2 of the number of productive unique TCRs and the result was subtracted from 1. Scalp TCRbeta sequences were cross-referenced with sorted blood CD4 and CD8 repertoires so that the CD4 or CD8 identity of scalp clones could be inferred. The immuneACCESS repertoire file appears here via TCRdb, limited to in-frame rearrangements. These files lack a portion of the clones; in checked studies, under half of the deficit traces to unresolved V genes, and the cause of the others is not known. Clone size and the V and J calls come from that table; the DNA yielded D and trimming. The sample features 270,000 or so clones, and none is a singleton. The ten largest make up 1.2% of the sample.

Overall study results and their limits: Resident alphabeta T cells in normal human skin are also sequenced, complicating scalp TCR repertoire analysis, unlike mouse skin dominated by gammadelta T cells. Lesional scalp, especially in alopecia totalis/universalis, showed higher clonality and more expanded CD8+ clones than normal scalp, suggesting antigenic drive. Compared with mice, TCR sequences shared between patients were less clear, possibly partly because of HLA diversity across the patient population.

Cells from pooled mouse cutaneous lymph nodes were stained for CD4, CD8alpha, NKG2D, NKG2ACE and other markers and then sorted on a BD Influx. The sample consisted of CD4+ T cells sorted from a lymph node. The sequence links TRBV5 to TRBJ2-1; 7 central bases correspond to TRBD2. The source is a C3H/HeJ mouse with alopecia areata. The haplotype of this strain at the MHC is H2-k. Incomplete CDR3 DNA: TGTGCCAGCAGCCGTACTGGGGTTAACTATGCT. Its coded protein is CASSRTGVNYA. In full, the CDR3 is CASSRTGVNYAEQFF.